The 18 T cell receptor beta chains reported below all come from one sample, sequenced in a study of shared clonotypes between healthy human individuals. Repertoires were generated with immunoSEQ multiplex PCR, while TCRdb's copy carries only in-frame clones and drops some. Of approximately 1.9 million clones detected, 93% appear once; the ten largest clones hold about 1.7%. CD45RO negativity and positive selection for CCR7 defined naive CD8 cells, a population that excluded terminally differentiated effector memory CD45RA+ cells. The sequencing input was naive CD8+ T cells from PBMCs. The receptors originated from a man younger than 30 in good health. Some clones in this sample may be carry-over from other donors' samples.

In DNA, the CDR3 is TGTGCCAGCAGCCTCGAAGCCGGCCAGCAGTACTTC. This codes for CASSLEAGQQYF. The chain has TRBV4-2 and TRBJ2-7; no reliable D call. The CDR3 has 12 amino acids. The V gene lost 4 bases and the J gene lost 8 bases, with 12 bases spanning the gap. Germline V CDR1 and CDR2: LGHNA, YNFKEQ.

This clone is a singleton in its sample. This sequence joins TRBV7-3 and TRBJ2-1; 9 nucleotides agree with TRBD1. Germline CDR1 reads SGHTA; CDR2 reads FQGTGA. CDR3 size: 15 residues. After removal of 5 bases from V and 8 bases from J, the junction contained 10 bases not matched to a gene. The CDR3 loop reads CASSGRDRVGHEQFF. CDR3 in DNA: TGTGCCAGCAGCGGCCGGGACAGGGTGGGCCATGAGCAGTTCTTC.

The chain couples TRBV7-2 to TRBJ2-7; D is possibly TRBD1 (5 bases). Germline CDR1 reads SGHTA; CDR2 reads FQGNSA. This CDR3 contains 13 residues. Trimming stripped 0 bases from V and 7 bases from J, with 10 bases between. The CDR3 loop reads CASSLARDREQYF. DNA of the CDR3: TGTGCCAGCAGCTTAGCAAGAGACAGAGAGCAGTACTTC.

The rearrangement links TRBV28 to TRBJ2-7; no definite D call. This CDR3 has 11 amino acids. Trimming took 5 bases from V and 5 from J, leaving 7 bases between them. Per the germline V gene, CDR1 is MDHEN and CDR2 is SYDVKM. The CDR3 bases are TGTGCCAGCAGTGGCTTGAACGAGCAGTACTTC. Protein sequence: CASSGLNEQYF.

The chain has TRBV7-9 and TRBJ1-1, with 8 bases aligning to TRBD1. V lost 5 bases, J lost 5 bases, and 13 bases stayed unmatched. Germline V lookup: CDR1 SEHNR, CDR2 FQNEAQ (reference sequence). The CDR3 covers 16 residues. The CDR3 region is CASSPGTGRSQTEAFF. As DNA, the CDR3 is TGTGCCAGCAGCCCCGGGACAGGTAGAAGTCAGACTGAAGCTTTCTTT.

The chain links TRBV28 to TRBJ1-5, with no clear D. The V gene lost 6 bases and the J gene lost 0 bases, with 6 bases spanning the gap. Looked up from germline, CDR1 is MDHEN and CDR2 is SYDVKM. This CDR3 is 13 amino acids long. The CDR3: CASRLHSNQPQHF. In DNA, the CDR3 is TGTGCCAGCAGACTCCATAGCAATCAGCCCCAGCATTTT.

Here the CDR3 DNA reads TGTGCCAGTAGAGAACTCACCGGGGCCAAGGAGCAGTTCTTC. Amino acids: CASRELTGAKEQFF. The chain links TRBV19 to TRBJ2-1; D tentatively reads TRBD1 or TRBD2 (5 bases each). Germline-derived CDR1 and CDR2 are LNHDA and SQIVND (reference sequence). This CDR3 has 14 residues. V was shortened by 6 bases and J by 10 bases, with 19 bases between the two germline ends.

To note about this clone: Other DNA sequences in this sample translate to the same CDR3. This chain joins TRBV11-2 and TRBJ2-2, with no clear D. The germline V and J ends were trimmed by 1 base and 5 bases, with 8 bases remaining between them. CDR1 and CDR2 (germline): SGHAT, FQNNGV. The CDR3 has 14 amino acids. CDR3 amino acids: CASSLASGTGELFF. The CDR3 region has the DNA TGTGCCAGCAGCTTAGCATCGGGTACCGGGGAGCTGTTTTTT.

A single count supports this clone. The chain has TRBV2 and TRBJ1-3, with D unresolved. The length of the CDR3 is 15 residues. V was clipped by 1 base and J by 0 bases, with 7 bases between them. CDR1 and CDR2 (germline): SNHLY, FYNNEI. CDR3 amino acids: CASSEDSYSGNTIYF. The CDR3 bases are TGTGCCAGCAGTGAAGACTCGTACTCTGGAAACACCATATATTTT. Variable domain in full (rest from reference TRBV2 and TRBJ1-3): EPEVTQTPSHQVTQMGQEVILRCVPISNHLYFYWYRQILGQKVEFLVSFYNNEISEKSEIFDDQFSVERPDGSNFTLKIRSTKLEDSAMYFCASSEDSYSGNTIYFGEGSWLTVV.

V gene TRBV5-1 combines with J gene TRBJ2-1, with 10 bases lining up with TRBD2. Per the germline V gene, CDR1 is SGHRS and CDR2 is YFSETQ. V lost 2 bases, J lost 6 bases, and 11 bases stayed unmatched. This CDR3 has 17 residues. The DNA for the CDR3 is TGCGCCAGCAGCTTTTTAGCGGGAGGTCCGCGGAGCAATGAGCAGTTCTTC. Its translation is CASSFLAGGPRSNEQFF.

The chain employs TRBV7-9 and TRBJ2-7, with TRBD1 as a possible D gene (6 bases). This CDR3 spans 16 amino acids. Germline V CDR1 and CDR2: SEHNR, FQNEAQ (reference sequence). Trimming removed 4 bases at V and 0 bases at J, with 16 bases between. The CDR3 nucleotides read TGTGCCAGCAGCTCCTCAGACAGGACCCTCTCCTACGAGCAGTACTTC. It codes for CASSSSDRTLSYEQYF.

The V call is TRBV28, the J call TRBJ2-7, with D hard to call. V lost 2 bases and J lost 0, with 11 bases in between. Looked up from germline, CDR1 is MDHEN and CDR2 is SYDVKM. There are 15 residues in the CDR3. The DNA of the CDR3 is TGTGCCAGCAGTTTACGCGCAGGCAGCTCCTACGAGCAGTACTTC. It codes for CASSLRAGSSYEQYF.

The chain is built from TRBV7-6 and TRBJ2-5, with 13 bases lining up with TRBD2. The CDR3 extends over 16 amino acids. Per the germline V gene, CDR1 is SGHVS and CDR2 is FNYEAQ. V was clipped by 6 bases and J by 5 bases; unmatched bases: 9. CDR3 region: CASSSGLAGVWETQYF. DNA for the CDR3: TGTGCCAGCAGTTCAGGACTAGCGGGAGTGTGGGAGACCCAGTACTTC. Supplemented by reference TRBV7-6 and TRBJ2-5, the full variable domain reads GAGVSQSPRYKVTKRGQDVALRCDPISGHVSLYWYRQALGQGPEFLTYFNYEAQQDKSGLPNDRFSAERPEGSISTLTIQRTEQRDSAMYRCASSSGLAGVWETQYFGPGTRLLVL.

The chain employs TRBV4-1 and TRBJ1-5, with 8 bases matching TRBD1. V was pared by 1 base and J by 6 bases, with 2 bases of the junction left unmatched. Germline V CDR1 and CDR2: MGHRA, YSYEKL. This CDR3 spans 14 amino acids. The CDR3: CASSQAGGGQPQHF. The CDR3 DNA follows: TGCGCCAGCAGCCAAGCAGGGGGCGGTCAGCCCCAGCATTTT.

The CDR3, as DNA: TGTGCCAGCTCACCGTCCACGTCCGCTGATACGCAGTATTTT. Protein sequence: CASSPSTSADTQYF. The rearrangement uses TRBV18 and TRBJ2-3; D is ambiguous. Germline lookup yields CDR1 KGHSH and CDR2 LQKENI. This CDR3 contains 14 residues. V lost 3 bases to trimming and J lost 6 bases, with 13 bases between them.

Note on this clone: The sample holds other DNA sequences that translate to the same CDR3. The rearrangement joins TRBV19 to TRBJ2-7, with 9 nucleotides matching TRBD1. Germline V lookup: CDR1 LNHDA, CDR2 SQIVND (reference sequence). The CDR3 contains 13 residues. V dropped 3 bases and J dropped 4; count of bases not matched to a gene: 1. CDR3 nucleotide sequence: TGTGCCAGTAGTATCGACAGGGGGTACGAGCAGTACTTC. Its translation is CASSIDRGYEQYF.

V is TRBV4-3 and J is TRBJ1-6; D unclear. CDR1 is LGHNA, CDR2 YSLEER, per germline. The CDR3 spans 17 residues. V lost 4 bases and J lost 5, with 18 bases in between. CDR3 sequence: CASSPTGPVTNNSPLHF. In DNA, the CDR3 is TGCGCCAGCAGCCCAACTGGGCCGGTAACGAATAATTCACCCCTCCACTTT.

This chain uses TRBV6-5 with TRBJ2-3, with TRBD2 matching 7 bases. Germline assignment: CDR1 MNHEY and CDR2 SVGAGI. V was pared by 7 bases and J by 1 base, with 8 bases of the junction left unmatched. CDR3 size: 15 residues. The CDR3 coding sequence is TGTGCCAGCACCGCCCTACGGGGGGGCACAGATACGCAGTATTTT. Translating gives CASTALRGGTDTQYF.